A selection of T cell receptor beta chains follows, all from one sample in a study of long-term antiretroviral therapy in people with HIV. Generated by immunoSEQ multiplex PCR, the TCRdb table keeps only in-frame clones and is missing some. The repertoire holds 25,000 or so clones, with about 88% as singletons. Sequenced material: unsorted PBMCs, taken 1.9 years after starting antiretroviral therapy. The origin of the receptors is a woman aged 25 to 45 with HIV. Each CDR3 is given with its conserved first and last residue. The order of the fields is J gene, clone size, V gene, D gene, CDR3 DNA, CDR3 protein. The D gene is left open where the match is weak. Not every row has a clone size; where given, it reads once, few, many or a size class.

TRBJ1-5 once TRBV2 . TGTGCCAGCAGTGATCGGGGAGGGAGCAATCAGCCCCAGCATTTT CASSDRGGSNQPQHF
TRBJ1-6 . TRBV7-9 TRBD1 TGTGCCAGCAGCTCAAATCGCGACAGGGTGGCCTCACCCCTCCACTTT CASSSNRDRVASPLHF
TRBJ2-3 . TRBV6-5 . TGTGCCAGCAGTTTTGAGGGGGGGAGGGTGGATACGCAGTATTTT CASSFEGGRVDTQYF
TRBJ1-2 . TRBV28 . TGTGCCAGCAGTAAGTTGATCAACTATGGCTACACCTTC CASSKLINYGYTF
TRBJ1-1 . TRBV14 . TGTGCCAGCAGCCAAGATTTTATGCCTACGAACACTGAAGCTTTCTTT CASSQDFMPTNTEAFF
TRBJ1-3 . TRBV2 . TGTGCCAGCAGTCTTTTAATTGGCTCTGGAAACACCATATATTTT CASSLLIGSGNTIYF
TRBJ2-1 . TRBV27 TRBD2 TGTGCCAGCAGTTTATCGACTAGCGGAACCTACAATGAGCAGTTCTTC CASSLSTSGTYNEQFF
TRBJ1-3 . TRBV5-8 . TGTGCCAGCAGCCGGCATAAAACAGCCTCTGGAAACACCATATATTTT CASSRHKTASGNTIYF
TRBJ2-7 . TRBV5-6 . TGTGCCAGCAGCTTGGCCCGGAATCATGGCTACGAGCAGTACTTC CASSLARNHGYEQYF
TRBJ2-3 . TRBV28 . TGTGCCAGCAGTTTCCCTAAAGAGGGGCGGGAAGATACGCAGTATTTT CASSFPKEGREDTQYF
TRBJ2-5 . TRBV14 . TGTGCCAGCAGCCAAGAGCGGGGGCCTCTGGAGACCCAGTACTTC CASSQERGPLETQYF
TRBJ2-2 . TRBV7-2 . TGTGCCAGCAGCCCTAATCTAGGGGCGGGACAGAAAGTTTCCGGGGAGCTGTTTTTT CASSPNLGAGQKVSGELFF
TRBJ1-2 . TRBV27 TRBD1 TGTGCCACCAGTCTTCGTACAGGGACAGGGGGCGGTGGCTACACCTTC CATSLRTGTGGGGYTF
TRBJ1-1 . TRBV11-2 . TGTGCCAGCAGCTTAGCCGGGACCCGAATGAACACTGAAGCTTTCTTT CASSLAGTRMNTEAFF
TRBJ2-5 . TRBV5-5 . TGTGCCAGCAGCTCTGGAAACGGGGCTATACAAGAGACCCAGTACTTC CASSSGNGAIQETQYF
TRBJ2-5 . TRBV5-6 TRBD1 TGTGCCAGCAGCGGAGTGACAGGGGGCGAGGAGACCCAGTACTTC CASSGVTGGEETQYF
TRBJ1-4 . TRBV19 TRBD1 TGTGCCAGTACCCGTACCGGGACAGCTAATGAAAAACTGTTTTTT CASTRTGTANEKLFF
TRBJ2-4 . TRBV2 TRBD2 TGTGCCAGCAGTGAGGGGGAGGGAGCCAAAAACATTCAGTACTTC CASSEGEGAKNIQYF
TRBJ2-3 . TRBV10-3 TRBD2 TGTGCCATCAGTGAGGCGGGGGTAGGCACAGATACGCAGTATTTT CAISEAGVGTDTQYF
TRBJ2-2 . TRBV5-6 TRBD1 TGTGCCAGCAGCCGACTGAGGGACAGGGTAGACACCGGGGAGCTGTTTTTT CASSRLRDRVDTGELFF
TRBJ2-7 . TRBV14 TRBD1 TGTGCCAGCAGCCAAGGGGGACAGGGGGTCGACGAGCAGTACTTC CASSQGGQGVDEQYF
TRBJ1-1 . TRBV2 . TGTGCCAGCAGTGAAAATTCGCGCTACACTGAAGCTTTCTTT CASSENSRYTEAFF
TRBJ2-2 . TRBV6-6 TRBD1 TGTGCCAGCAGTTACGAAGGGACAGGGAAAACCGGGGAGCTGTTTTTT CASSYEGTGKTGELFF
TRBJ2-4 . TRBV5-4 . TGTGCCAGCAGCTTGGAGCAGAACTTTATTCAGTACTTC CASSLEQNFIQYF
TRBJ1-3 . TRBV19 . TGTGCCAGTAGTATATTCGACTTCTCTGGAAACACCATATATTTT CASSIFDFSGNTIYF
TRBJ2-5 . TRBV6-1 TRBD1 TGTGCCAGCAGTGAATATTGGGGGGACAGGGGGCAAGAGACCCAGTACTTC CASSEYWGDRGQETQYF
TRBJ2-5 . TRBV5-4 . TGTGCCAGCAGCCCCTACGGCAGTTACCAAGAGACCCAGTACTTC CASSPYGSYQETQYF
TRBJ2-7 . TRBV7-8 . TGTGCCAGCAGCTTAGCCCCACTAGCTTTCGAGCAGTACTTC CASSLAPLAFEQYF
TRBJ1-4 . TRBV5-1 . TGCGCCAGCAGCTCTACAGGGCTCACTAATGAAAAACTGTTTTTT CASSSTGLTNEKLFF
TRBJ2-6 once TRBV6-4 . TGTGCCAGCAGACGGGATCTGTCTGGGGCCAACGTCCTGACTTTC CASRRDLSGANVLTF
TRBJ2-4 . TRBV19 . TGTGCCAGTAGTTTTCCGGGTCTGGCAGCCAAAAACATTCAGTACTTC CASSFPGLAAKNIQYF
TRBJ2-5 . TRBV30 . TGTGCCTGGAGTGTGCTTACGGGAGAGACCCAGTACTTC CAWSVLTGETQYF
TRBJ2-5 . TRBV5-1 . TGCGCCAGCAGCTTGAGCGGTACTGGAGGACAAGAGACCCAGTACTTC CASSLSGTGGQETQYF
TRBJ2-5 . TRBV7-7 . TGTGCCAGCAGCTCCTTGAAAGAGACCCAGTACTTC CASSSLKETQYF
TRBJ2-5 . TRBV4-2 TRBD2 TGTGCCAGCAGCCAAGCTATTGATAGCGGGGGGCAAGAGACCCAGTACTTC CASSQAIDSGGQETQYF
TRBJ1-1 . TRBV27 . TGTGCCAGCAACCTAATGCGGGGGGACGCGCACACTGAAGCTTTCTTT CASNLMRGDAHTEAFF
TRBJ1-1 . TRBV5-1 . TGCGCCAGCAGCTTCTTTAACAGTATGAACACTGAAGCTTTCTTT CASSFFNSMNTEAFF
TRBJ1-5 . TRBV6-6 TRBD1 TGTGCCAGCAGTTACCAGGGGCAGGGGGTCAATCAGCCCCAGCATTTT CASSYQGQGVNQPQHF
TRBJ1-1 . TRBV6-1 TRBD1 TGTGCCAGCAGCACAGGGGGCGCTTTCTTT CASSTGGAFF
TRBJ1-3 . TRBV11-3 TRBD1 TGTGCCAGCAGCTGGAACTGTCGACAGGGGGTATCAGGAAACACCATATATTTT CASSWNCRQGVSGNTIYF
TRBJ2-1 . TRBV30 . TGTGCCTGGGGGGGGTTTTGGAAGTTCTTC CAWGGFWKFF
TRBJ2-1 . TRBV12-2 . TGTGCAAGTCGCTCAGTCACCACCAGGGAACTCAATGAGCAGTTCTTC CASRSVTTRELNEQFF
TRBJ1-2 . TRBV10-3 . TGTGCCATCAGTGAGTCGAATCGGGGTTATGGCTACACCTTC CAISESNRGYGYTF
TRBJ2-3 . TRBV6-4 . TGTGCCAGCAGCTGGGTCTCCACAGATACGCAGTATTTT CASSWVSTDTQYF
TRBJ1-6 . TRBV5-4 TRBD1 TGTGCCAGCAGCTCTGATAAGACAGGGGCAACCCTCCACTTT CASSSDKTGATLHF
TRBJ2-2 . TRBV2 . TGTGCCAGCAGTGCCCGACAGGGAGGCGGGGAGCTGTTTTTT CASSARQGGGELFF
TRBJ1-3 . TRBV11-2 . TGTGCCAGCAGCCCGTACAGGGTGGGGGGAAACACCATATATTTT CASSPYRVGGNTIYF
TRBJ2-1 . TRBV5-6 . TGTGCCAGCAGCAAGACAGGCCCCCTCGACAATGAGCAGTTCTTC CASSKTGPLDNEQFF